A selection of T cell receptor beta chains follows, all from one sample in a study of blood T cell repertoires in COVID-19. Data came from immunoSEQ multiplex PCR; TCRdb stores just in-frame clones and leaves some out. This table has 95,000 to 150,000 clones, 75% to 90% appearing once. The specimen sequenced was peripheral blood. All receptors come from a woman aged 70-85 years with acute or convalescent COVID-19. The CDR3 runs from the conserved cysteine through the conserved F or W. The D gene is left open where the match is weak. Rows give clone size only sometimes, using once, few, many, or a class for an expanded clone.

V gene	J gene	D gene	clone size	CDR3 protein	CDR3 DNA
TRBV28	TRBJ1-6	.	.	CASSSPQGSNSPLHF	TGTGCCAGCAGTTCCCCCCAGGGATCTAATTCACCCCTCCACTTT
TRBV6-5	TRBJ2-2	.	.	CASSYPGTGELFF	TGTGCCAGCAGTTATCCGGGGACCGGGGAGCTGTTTTTT
TRBV9	TRBJ2-3	TRBD2	.	CASSGRGAGVVDTQYF	TGTGCCAGCAGCGGTAGGGGAGCGGGGGTAGTAGATACGCAGTATTTT
TRBV27	TRBJ1-1	TRBD1	.	CASGQGSEAFF	TGTGCCAGCGGACAGGGGTCTGAAGCTTTCTTT
TRBV18	TRBJ2-2	.	.	CASSPDRPGELFF	TGTGCCAGCTCACCTGACAGGCCCGGGGAGCTGTTTTTT
TRBV4-2	TRBJ1-5	.	few	CASSPSVASNQPQHF	TGTGCCAGCAGCCCCTCGGTCGCTAGCAATCAGCCCCAGCATTTT
TRBV5-4	TRBJ2-3	TRBD1	.	CASTDGTGGEGLDTQYF	TGTGCCAGCACCGACGGGACAGGGGGCGAAGGATTGGATACGCAGTATTTT
TRBV5-4	TRBJ2-3	.	.	CASSAVVPDTQYF	TGTGCCAGCAGCGCCGTAGTCCCAGATACGCAGTATTTT
TRBV28	TRBJ1-4	.	.	CASGIYTGATNEKLFF	TGTGCCAGCGGGATATATACGGGAGCAACTAATGAAAAACTGTTTTTT
TRBV28	TRBJ1-2	.	.	CASTSAEPNYGYTF	TGTGCCAGCACCTCCGCGGAGCCTAACTATGGCTACACCTTC
TRBV11-3	TRBJ1-2	TRBD1	once	CASSTRDREEGYTF	TGTGCCAGCAGCACCAGGGACAGGGAGGAGGGCTACACCTTC
TRBV9	TRBJ2-3	TRBD2	.	CASSPQGGLAADTQYF	TGTGCCAGCAGCCCCCAAGGGGGACTAGCGGCAGATACGCAGTATTTT
TRBV7-7	TRBJ2-1	TRBD2	.	CASSLARGGFNEQFF	TGTGCCAGCAGCTTAGCCCGGGGGGGCTTCAATGAGCAGTTCTTC
TRBV2	TRBJ2-5	TRBD1	.	CASSQGTGGETQYF	TGTGCCAGCAGTCAAGGGACAGGGGGAGAGACCCAGTACTTC
TRBV6-5	TRBJ1-1	.	.	CATSGGGRSTEAFF	TGTGCCACCAGCGGGGGGGGCAGGTCCACTGAAGCTTTCTTT
TRBV5-1	TRBJ1-4	.	.	CASSLEAINEKLFF	TGCGCCAGCAGCTTGGAAGCAATCAATGAAAAACTGTTTTTT
TRBV7-9	TRBJ1-4	TRBD1	.	CASSAEDRGKEKLFF	TGTGCCAGCAGCGCAGAGGACAGGGGGAAGGAAAAACTGTTTTTT
TRBV4-1	TRBJ1-6	.	.	CASSQDSISGREGNNSPLHF	TGCGCCAGCAGCCAAGATTCAATTTCCGGCAGGGAAGGAAATAATTCACCCCTCCACTTT
TRBV11-2	TRBJ1-6	.	.	CASSYKTAALNSPLHF	TGTGCCAGCAGCTACAAGACGGCGGCACTTAATTCACCCCTCCACTTT
TRBV28	TRBJ2-5	.	.	CASSLAGFEETQYF	TGTGCCAGCAGTTTGGCCGGGTTCGAAGAGACCCAGTACTTC
TRBV5-1	TRBJ2-7	.	.	CASSLSFRGDTYEQYF	TGCGCCAGCAGCTTGTCGTTTCGGGGAGATACCTACGAGCAGTACTTC
TRBV6-5	TRBJ2-1	.	.	CASSYSVGALLKFF	TGTGCCAGCAGTTACTCGGTGGGAGCCCTGTTGAAGTTCTTC
TRBV19	TRBJ1-1	.	.	CASRPGRQPNTEAFF	TGTGCCAGTAGGCCCGGTAGACAGCCGAACACTGAAGCTTTCTTT
TRBV19	TRBJ1-5	TRBD1	.	CASSRDRSAGQPQHF	TGTGCCAGTAGTAGGGACAGGTCCGCGGGGCAGCCCCAGCATTTT
TRBV28	TRBJ2-2	TRBD2	.	CASSLGLAGGMVGELFF	TGTGCCAGCAGTCTGGGACTAGCGGGGGGAATGGTCGGGGAGCTGTTTTTT
TRBV19	TRBJ1-2	TRBD1	once	CASSAGDRLNYGYTF	TGTGCCAGTAGTGCCGGGGACAGACTCAACTATGGCTACACCTTC
TRBV6-5	TRBJ1-5	.	.	CASSYGQTNQPQHF	TGTGCCAGCAGTTACGGGCAGACCAATCAGCCCCAGCATTTT
TRBV7-2	TRBJ2-3	TRBD1	.	CASSSGGQGWHTQYF	TGTGCCAGCAGCTCAGGAGGACAGGGCTGGCATACGCAGTATTTT
TRBV28	TRBJ1-6	.	few	CASSTSYNSPLHF	TGTGCCAGCAGCACGAGCTATAATTCACCCCTCCACTTT
TRBV28	TRBJ1-5	.	.	CASSEVNQPQHF	TGTGCCAGCAGTGAGGTAAATCAGCCCCAGCATTTT
TRBV30	TRBJ1-6	.	.	CAWKREGSPLHF	TGTGCCTGGAAGAGGGAAGGTTCACCCCTCCACTTT
TRBV10-3	TRBJ2-2	.	.	CAIRGARTGINTGELFF	TGTGCCATCAGAGGGGCAAGGACGGGTATTAACACCGGGGAGCTGTTTTTT
TRBV11-2	TRBJ1-3	.	.	CASSFYLNTIYF	TGTGCCAGCAGCTTTTATTTGAACACCATATATTTT
TRBV24-1	TRBJ2-5	.	.	CATSDYGKQETQYF	TGTGCCACCAGTGATTACGGGAAACAAGAGACCCAGTACTTC
TRBV5-6	TRBJ1-1	.	.	CASSFTGRRDFDTEAFF	TGTGCCAGCAGCTTTACTGGGAGACGGGACTTTGACACTGAAGCTTTCTTT
TRBV20-1	TRBJ1-1	.	.	CSARRDTEAFF	TGCAGTGCCAGGAGGGACACTGAAGCTTTCTTT
TRBV28	TRBJ2-6	.	.	CATLQGEAGANVLTF	TGTGCCACCCTCCAAGGGGAAGCTGGGGCCAACGTCCTGACTTTC